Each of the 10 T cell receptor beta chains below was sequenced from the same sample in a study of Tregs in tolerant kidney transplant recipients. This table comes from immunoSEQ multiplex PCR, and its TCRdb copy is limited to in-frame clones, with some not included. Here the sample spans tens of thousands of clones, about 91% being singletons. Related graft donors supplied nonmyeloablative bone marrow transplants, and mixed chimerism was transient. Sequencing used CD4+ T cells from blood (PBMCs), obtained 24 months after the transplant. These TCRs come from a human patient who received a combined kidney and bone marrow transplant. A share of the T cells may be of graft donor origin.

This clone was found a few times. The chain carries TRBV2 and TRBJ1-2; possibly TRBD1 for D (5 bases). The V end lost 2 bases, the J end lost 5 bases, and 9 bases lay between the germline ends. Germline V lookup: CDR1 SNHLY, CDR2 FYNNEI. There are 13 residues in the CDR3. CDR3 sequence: CASSEQEGYGYTF. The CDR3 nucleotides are TGTGCCAGCAGTGAACAGGAGGGGTATGGCTACACCTTC.

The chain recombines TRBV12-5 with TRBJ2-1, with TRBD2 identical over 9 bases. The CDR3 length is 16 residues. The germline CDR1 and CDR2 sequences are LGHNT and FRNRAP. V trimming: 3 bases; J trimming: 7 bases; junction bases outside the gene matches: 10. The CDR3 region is CASGLPLAGGVNEQFF. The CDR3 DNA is TGTGCTAGTGGTTTACCCTTGGCGGGAGGGGTAAATGAGCAGTTCTTC.

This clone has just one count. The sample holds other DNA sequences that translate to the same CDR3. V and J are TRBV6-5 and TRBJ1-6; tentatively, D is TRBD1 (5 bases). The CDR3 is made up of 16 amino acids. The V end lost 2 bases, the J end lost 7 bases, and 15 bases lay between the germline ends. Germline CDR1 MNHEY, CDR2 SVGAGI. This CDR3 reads CASSYVPGGVNSPLHF. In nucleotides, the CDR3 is TGTGCCAGCAGTTACGTTCCGGGGGGAGTAAATTCACCCCTCCACTTT.

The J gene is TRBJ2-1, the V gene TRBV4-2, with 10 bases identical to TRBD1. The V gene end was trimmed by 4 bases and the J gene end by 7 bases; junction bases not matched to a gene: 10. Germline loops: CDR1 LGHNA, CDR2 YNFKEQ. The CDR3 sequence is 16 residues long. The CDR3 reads CASSPGKDRGMNEQFF. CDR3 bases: TGTGCCAGCAGCCCCGGCAAGGACAGGGGGATGAATGAGCAGTTCTTC.

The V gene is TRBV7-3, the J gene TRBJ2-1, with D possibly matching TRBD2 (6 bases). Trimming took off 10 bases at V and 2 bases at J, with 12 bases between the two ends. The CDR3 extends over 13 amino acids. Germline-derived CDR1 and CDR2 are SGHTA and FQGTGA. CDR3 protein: CATQEGPYNEQFF. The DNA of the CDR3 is TGTGCCACCCAGGAGGGGCCCTACAATGAGCAGTTCTTC.

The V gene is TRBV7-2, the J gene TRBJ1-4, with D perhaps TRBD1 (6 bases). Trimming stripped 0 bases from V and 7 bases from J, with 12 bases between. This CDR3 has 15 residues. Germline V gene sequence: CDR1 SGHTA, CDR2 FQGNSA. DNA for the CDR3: TGTGCCAGCAGCTTAGCCTCAGGGGCGGGTGAAAAACTGTTTTTT. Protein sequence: CASSLASGAGEKLFF.

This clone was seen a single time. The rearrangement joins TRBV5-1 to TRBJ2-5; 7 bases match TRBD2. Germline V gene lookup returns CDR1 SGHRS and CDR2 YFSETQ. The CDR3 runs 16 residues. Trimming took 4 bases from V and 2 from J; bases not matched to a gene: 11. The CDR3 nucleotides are TGCGCCAGCAGCCTCGGGGCGGGGGAGCTACAAGAGACCCAGTACTTC. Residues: CASSLGAGELQETQYF.

The CDR3 region is CASSLAPPLTGVQETQYF. The CDR3 DNA reads TGCGCCAGCAGCTTGGCCCCCCCACTGACAGGGGTCCAAGAGACCCAGTACTTC. The chain uses TRBV5-1 and TRBJ2-5, with 8 positions matching TRBD1. V was pared by 0 bases and J by 1 base, with 11 bases of the junction left unmatched. The CDR3 runs 18 residues. Germline CDR1 is SGHRS and CDR2 is YFSETQ.

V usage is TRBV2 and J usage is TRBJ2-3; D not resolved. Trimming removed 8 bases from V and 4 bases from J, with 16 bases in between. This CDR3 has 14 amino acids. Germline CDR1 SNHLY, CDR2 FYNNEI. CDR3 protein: CASLSVTLPDTQYF. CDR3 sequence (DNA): TGTGCCAGCCTCTCGGTGACTCTCCCAGATACGCAGTATTTT.

The CDR3 sequence is CASSRSEETQYF. CDR3 DNA: TGTGCCAGCAGCCGCTCGGAAGAGACCCAGTACTTC. This chain connects TRBV7-9 to TRBJ2-5; no reliable D call. Germline loops: CDR1 SEHNR, CDR2 FQNEAQ (reference sequence). CDR3 length equals 12 residues. V was pared by 5 bases and J by 3 bases, with 7 bases between.